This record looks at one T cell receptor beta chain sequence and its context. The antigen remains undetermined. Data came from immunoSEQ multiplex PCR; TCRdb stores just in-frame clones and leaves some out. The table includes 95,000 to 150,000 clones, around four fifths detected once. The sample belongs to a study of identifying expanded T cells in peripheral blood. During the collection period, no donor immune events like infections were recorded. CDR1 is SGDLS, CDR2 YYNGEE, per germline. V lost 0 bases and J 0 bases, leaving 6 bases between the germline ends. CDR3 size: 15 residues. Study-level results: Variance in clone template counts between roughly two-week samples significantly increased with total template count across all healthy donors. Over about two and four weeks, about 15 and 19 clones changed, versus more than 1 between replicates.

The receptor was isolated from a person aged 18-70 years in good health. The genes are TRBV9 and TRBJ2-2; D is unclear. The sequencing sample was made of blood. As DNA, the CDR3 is TGTGCCAGCAGCGTAGGGGCGGCGAACACCGGGGAGCTGTTTTTT. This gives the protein CASSVGAANTGELFF.